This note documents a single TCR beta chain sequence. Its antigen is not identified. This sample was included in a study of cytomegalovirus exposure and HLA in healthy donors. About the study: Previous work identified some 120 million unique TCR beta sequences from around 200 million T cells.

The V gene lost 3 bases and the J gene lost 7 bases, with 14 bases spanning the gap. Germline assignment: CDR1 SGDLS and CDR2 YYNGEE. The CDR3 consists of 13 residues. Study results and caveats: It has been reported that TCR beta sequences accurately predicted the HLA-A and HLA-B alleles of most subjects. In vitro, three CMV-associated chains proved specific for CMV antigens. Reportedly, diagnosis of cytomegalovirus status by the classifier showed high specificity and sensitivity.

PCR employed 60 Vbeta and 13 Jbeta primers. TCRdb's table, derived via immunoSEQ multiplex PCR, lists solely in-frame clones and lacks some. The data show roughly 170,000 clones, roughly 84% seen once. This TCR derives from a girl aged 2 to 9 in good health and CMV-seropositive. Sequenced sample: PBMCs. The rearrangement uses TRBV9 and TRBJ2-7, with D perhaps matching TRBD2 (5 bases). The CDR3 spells CASSGTPTSEQYF. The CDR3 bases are TGTGCCAGCAGCGGGACTCCTACCTCTGAGCAGTACTTC. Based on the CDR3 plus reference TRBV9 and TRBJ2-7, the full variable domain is DSGVTQTPKHLITATGQRVTLRCSPRSGDLSVYWYQQSLDQGLQFLIQYYNGEERAKGNILERFSAQQFPDLHSELNLSSLELGDSALYFCASSGTPTSEQYFGPGTRLTVT.